Listed below are T cell receptor beta chains from one sample, sequenced in a study of blood T cell repertoires in COVID-19. The method was immunoSEQ multiplex PCR; TCRdb's version includes in-frame clones alone and lacks a portion of them. Among about 170,000 clones listed, about 88% were seen once. Sequences were obtained from PBMCs or T cells enriched from blood (not recorded which). These receptors were collected from a woman between 18 and 29 years old who had recovered from COVID-19. Each CDR3 is given with its conserved first and last residue. Each record gives: CDR3 DNA, CDR3 protein, V gene, D gene, clone size, J gene. The D gene is left open where the match is weak. Size is stated for part of the rows, as once, few or many counts, or as a class when the clone is expanded.

CDR3 DNA: TGTGCCTGGATGGCACCTAACTATGGCTACACCTTC
CDR3 protein: CAWMAPNYGYTF
V gene: TRBV30
D gene: -
clone size: -
J gene: TRBJ1-2

CDR3 DNA: TGTGCCAGCAGGGGCAAGGGCAATCAGCCCCAGCATTTT
CDR3 protein: CASRGKGNQPQHF
V gene: TRBV28
D gene: -
clone size: -
J gene: TRBJ1-5

CDR3 DNA: TGTGCCAGCAGCCGCGGACTAGCGGGCGATACGCAGTATTTT
CDR3 protein: CASSRGLAGDTQYF
V gene: TRBV7-3
D gene: TRBD2
clone size: -
J gene: TRBJ2-3

CDR3 DNA: TGTGCCAGCAGGCAAAGACAGGGAGGGAACACTGAAGCTTTCTTT
CDR3 protein: CASRQRQGGNTEAFF
V gene: TRBV6-5
D gene: TRBD1
clone size: -
J gene: TRBJ1-1

CDR3 DNA: TGTGCCAGTAGTATCTCAAGAAGGAGCTCTGGAAACACCATATATTTT
CDR3 protein: CASSISRRSSGNTIYF
V gene: TRBV19
D gene: -
clone size: -
J gene: TRBJ1-3

CDR3 DNA: TGTGCCAGTAGTATAACTGGTCGCGGGGACCGCAATGAGCAGTTCTTC
CDR3 protein: CASSITGRGDRNEQFF
V gene: TRBV19
D gene: -
clone size: few
J gene: TRBJ2-1

CDR3 DNA: TGTGCCAGCAGCTTGGGGGGGCCGGCCTTCTATGGCTACACCTTC
CDR3 protein: CASSLGGPAFYGYTF
V gene: TRBV7-9
D gene: -
clone size: -
J gene: TRBJ1-2

CDR3 DNA: TGTGCCAGCAACTATTTAGCGAACACCGGGGAGCTGTTTTTT
CDR3 protein: CASNYLANTGELFF
V gene: TRBV7-9
D gene: -
clone size: once
J gene: TRBJ2-2

CDR3 DNA: TGTGCCAGCAGTTCCGGGACAGGGGGACAGCCCCAGCATTTT
CDR3 protein: CASSSGTGGQPQHF
V gene: TRBV5-4
D gene: TRBD1
clone size: -
J gene: TRBJ1-5

CDR3 DNA: TGTGCCAGCAGTGGGGCCTGGACAGGGGACGCCTACGAGCAGTACTTC
CDR3 protein: CASSGAWTGDAYEQYF
V gene: TRBV27
D gene: TRBD1
clone size: -
J gene: TRBJ2-7

CDR3 DNA: TGTGCCAGCAGCCAACTCGCAGGGGCAAACGAAAAACTGTTTTTT
CDR3 protein: CASSQLAGANEKLFF
V gene: TRBV3-1/TRBV3-2
D gene: -
clone size: -
J gene: TRBJ1-4

CDR3 DNA: TGTGCCAGCAGTGCCCCCCGGTCGCCCTCCGAGCAGTACTTC
CDR3 protein: CASSAPRSPSEQYF
V gene: TRBV28
D gene: -
clone size: once
J gene: TRBJ2-7

CDR3 DNA: TGTGCCAGCAGCCTGGGATTCCGGGACAGGGGGGGTAATGAGCAGTTCTTC
CDR3 protein: CASSLGFRDRGGNEQFF
V gene: TRBV5-4
D gene: TRBD1
clone size: -
J gene: TRBJ2-1

CDR3 DNA: TGCAGCGTACACAGGGGAACCGGGGAGCTGTTTTTT
CDR3 protein: CSVHRGTGELFF
V gene: TRBV29-1
D gene: TRBD1
clone size: -
J gene: TRBJ2-2

CDR3 DNA: TGCGCCAGCAGCTTCGCGTCCAAAAACATTCAGTACTTC
CDR3 protein: CASSFASKNIQYF
V gene: TRBV5-1
D gene: -
clone size: -
J gene: TRBJ2-4

CDR3 DNA: TGTGCCACCAGTAACAGTTTCGCAGATACGCAGTATTTT
CDR3 protein: CATSNSFADTQYF
V gene: TRBV24-1
D gene: -
clone size: -
J gene: TRBJ2-3

CDR3 DNA: TGTGCCAGCAGTTGGGGGAGGGACTACGAGCAGTACTTC
CDR3 protein: CASSWGRDYEQYF
V gene: TRBV12-3/TRBV12-4
D gene: TRBD2
clone size: -
J gene: TRBJ2-7

CDR3 DNA: TGTGCCAGTAGCCCCCAGGACAGAGCGAATGGGGCCAACGTCCTGACTTTC
CDR3 protein: CASSPQDRANGANVLTF
V gene: TRBV19
D gene: -
clone size: -
J gene: TRBJ2-6

CDR3 DNA: TGTGCCAGCAGCCCTTCGACTAGCGGGGAGTGGGGCACAGATACGCAGTATTTT
CDR3 protein: CASSPSTSGEWGTDTQYF
V gene: TRBV4-2
D gene: TRBD2
clone size: -
J gene: TRBJ2-3

CDR3 DNA: TGTGCCAGTAGTATCGACAGCCTGAACACTGAAGCTTTCTTT
CDR3 protein: CASSIDSLNTEAFF
V gene: TRBV19
D gene: -
clone size: -
J gene: TRBJ1-1

CDR3 DNA: TGTGCCAGCAGCTTAGACTCTCCCCAGCCCCAGCATTTT
CDR3 protein: CASSLDSPQPQHF
V gene: TRBV7-2
D gene: -
clone size: -
J gene: TRBJ1-5

CDR3 DNA: TGTGCCAGCAGCCACTACCAGGGGCCCTCCTACGAGCAGTACTTC
CDR3 protein: CASSHYQGPSYEQYF
V gene: TRBV14
D gene: -
clone size: -
J gene: TRBJ2-7

CDR3 DNA: TGTGCCAGCAGCCCCGACTCGGATTCGGCCCGCTACGAGCAGTACTTC
CDR3 protein: CASSPDSDSARYEQYF
V gene: TRBV7-9
D gene: -
clone size: -
J gene: TRBJ2-7

CDR3 DNA: TGTGCCAGCAGCCAGGAAGCGGCCTCCTACAATGAGCAGTTCTTC
CDR3 protein: CASSQEAASYNEQFF
V gene: TRBV4-2
D gene: -
clone size: -
J gene: TRBJ2-1

CDR3 DNA: TGTGCCAGCAGCCACCCCTCGGGCCTAGCGGGTTCTTACGAGCAGTACTTC
CDR3 protein: CASSHPSGLAGSYEQYF
V gene: TRBV14
D gene: TRBD2
clone size: -
J gene: TRBJ2-7

CDR3 DNA: TGTGCCAGCAGCGTAGGAGATAGCGGAACCTCCTACGAGCAGTACTTC
CDR3 protein: CASSVGDSGTSYEQYF
V gene: TRBV9
D gene: -
clone size: -
J gene: TRBJ2-7

CDR3 DNA: TGTGCCAGCAGGTTATCGCGGGAGGACACCGGGGAGCTGTTTTTT
CDR3 protein: CASRLSREDTGELFF
V gene: TRBV5-4
D gene: TRBD2
clone size: -
J gene: TRBJ2-2

CDR3 DNA: TGTGCCAGCAGTTTATTAGGTAACCCAACAGACAATGAGCAGTTCTTC
CDR3 protein: CASSLLGNPTDNEQFF
V gene: TRBV28
D gene: -
clone size: -
J gene: TRBJ2-1

CDR3 DNA: TGCGCCAGCTCGGCCGGGGGGACGGGAAACACCATATATTTT
CDR3 protein: CASSAGGTGNTIYF
V gene: TRBV5-1
D gene: -
clone size: -
J gene: TRBJ1-3

CDR3 DNA: TGTGCCAGCTCACCAAGGAGCGGGAGTATGTACGAGCAGTACTTC
CDR3 protein: CASSPRSGSMYEQYF
V gene: TRBV18
D gene: TRBD2
clone size: -
J gene: TRBJ2-7

CDR3 DNA: TGTGCCAGCAGTTTCCGGGGAGGCACAGATACGCAGTATTTT
CDR3 protein: CASSFRGGTDTQYF
V gene: TRBV28
D gene: -
clone size: -
J gene: TRBJ2-3

CDR3 DNA: TGCAGCGGCGGGACAGCTTATGGCTACACCTTC
CDR3 protein: CSGGTAYGYTF
V gene: TRBV29-1
D gene: TRBD1
clone size: -
J gene: TRBJ1-2

CDR3 DNA: TGTGCCAGCAGCACACCCGAACTCAACAGGGGCAATCAGCCCCAGCATTTT
CDR3 protein: CASSTPELNRGNQPQHF
V gene: TRBV28
D gene: -
clone size: -
J gene: TRBJ1-5

CDR3 DNA: TGTGCCAGCAGCTTAGATTGGGGGGTTCGGGCAGATACGCAGTATTTT
CDR3 protein: CASSLDWGVRADTQYF
V gene: TRBV7-3
D gene: -
clone size: -
J gene: TRBJ2-3